This T cell receptor (beta chain) is drawn from a study of somatic mutations in cytotoxic T cells in rheumatoid arthritis. Whole-study context: Selected T-cell populations stained with V beta antibodies were isolated by flow sorting to nearly 100% purity; these included V beta1+ cells subjected to TCRB sequencing.

The data were produced by immunoSEQ multiplex PCR, yet TCRdb's version contains in-frame clones alone and is incomplete. The data show around 20,000 clones, roughly 65% seen once. Between the trimmed V and J ends, which lost 7 bases and 1 base, there was a span of 11 bases. The germline V gene encodes CDR1 SGHRS and CDR2 YFSETQ. The CDR3 length is 13 residues. Sequenced input: CD8+ T cells sorted from blood. This chain uses TRBV5-1 with TRBJ1-1; no reliable D call. The TCR comes from an adult with rheumatoid arthritis. The CDR3 is CASRLPGNTEAFF. CDR3 nucleotides: TGCGCCAGCCGATTGCCCGGGAACACTGAAGCTTTCTTT.